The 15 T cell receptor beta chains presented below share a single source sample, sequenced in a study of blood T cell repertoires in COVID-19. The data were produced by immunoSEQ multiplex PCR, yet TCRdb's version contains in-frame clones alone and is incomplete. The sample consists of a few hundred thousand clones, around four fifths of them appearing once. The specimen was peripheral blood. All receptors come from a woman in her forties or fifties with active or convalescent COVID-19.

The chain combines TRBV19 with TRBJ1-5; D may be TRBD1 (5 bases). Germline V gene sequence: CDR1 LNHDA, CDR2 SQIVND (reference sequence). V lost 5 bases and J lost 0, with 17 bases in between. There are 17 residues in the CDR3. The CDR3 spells CASSPRGTGHSNQPQHF. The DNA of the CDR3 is TGTGCCAGTAGTCCAAGAGGTACAGGACATAGCAATCAGCCCCAGCATTTT. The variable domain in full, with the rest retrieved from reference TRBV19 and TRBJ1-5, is DGGITQSPKYLFRKEGQNVTLSCEQNLNHDAMYWYRQDPGQGLRLIYYSQIVNDFQKGDIAEGYSVSREKKESFPLTVTSAQKNPTAFYLCASSPRGTGHSNQPQHFGDGTRLSIL.

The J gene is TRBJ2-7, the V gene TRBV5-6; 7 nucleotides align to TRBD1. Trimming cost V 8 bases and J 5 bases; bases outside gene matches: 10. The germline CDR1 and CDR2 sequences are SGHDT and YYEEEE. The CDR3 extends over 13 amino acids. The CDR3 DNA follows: TGTGCCAGTGGTGGACAGGTTGGGGACGAGCAGTACTTC. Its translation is CASGGQVGDEQYF.

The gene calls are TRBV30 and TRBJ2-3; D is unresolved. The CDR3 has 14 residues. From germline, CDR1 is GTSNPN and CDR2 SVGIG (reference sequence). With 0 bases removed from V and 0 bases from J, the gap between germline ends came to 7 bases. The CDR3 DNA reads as TGTGCCTGGAGTGTCCCGCGGAGCACAGATACGCAGTATTTT. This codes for CAWSVPRSTDTQYF.

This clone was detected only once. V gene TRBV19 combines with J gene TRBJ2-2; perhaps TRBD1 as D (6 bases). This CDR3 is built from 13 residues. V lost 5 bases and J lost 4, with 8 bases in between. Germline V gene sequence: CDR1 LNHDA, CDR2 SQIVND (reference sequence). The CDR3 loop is CASSHRVTGELFF. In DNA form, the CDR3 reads TGTGCCAGTAGTCACAGGGTCACCGGGGAGCTGTTTTTT.

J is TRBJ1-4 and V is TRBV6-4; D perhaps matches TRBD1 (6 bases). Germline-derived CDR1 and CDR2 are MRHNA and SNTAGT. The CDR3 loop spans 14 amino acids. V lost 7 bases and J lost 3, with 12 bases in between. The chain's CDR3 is CASNFRGPNEKLFF. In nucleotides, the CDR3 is TGTGCCAGCAACTTCAGGGGCCCTAATGAAAAACTGTTTTTT.

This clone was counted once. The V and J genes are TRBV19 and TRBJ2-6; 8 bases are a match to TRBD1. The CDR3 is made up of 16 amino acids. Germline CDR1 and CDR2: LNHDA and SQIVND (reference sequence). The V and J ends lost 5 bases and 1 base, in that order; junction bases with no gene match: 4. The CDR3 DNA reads TGTGCCAGTAGTTCAGGGGGCGGATCTGGGGCCAACGTCCTGACTTTC. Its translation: CASSSGGGSGANVLTF.

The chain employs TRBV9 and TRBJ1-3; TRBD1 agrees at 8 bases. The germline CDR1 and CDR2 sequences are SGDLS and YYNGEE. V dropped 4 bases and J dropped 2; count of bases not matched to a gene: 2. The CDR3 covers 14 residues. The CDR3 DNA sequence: TGTGCCAGCAGCCTGGACAGGGCTGGAAACACCATATATTTT. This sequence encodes CASSLDRAGNTIYF.

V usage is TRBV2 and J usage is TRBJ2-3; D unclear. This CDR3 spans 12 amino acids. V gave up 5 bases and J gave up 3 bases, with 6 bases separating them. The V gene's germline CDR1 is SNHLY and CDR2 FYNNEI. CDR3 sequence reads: CASSSGTDTQYF. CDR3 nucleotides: TGTGCCAGCAGTTCCGGGACAGATACGCAGTATTTT.

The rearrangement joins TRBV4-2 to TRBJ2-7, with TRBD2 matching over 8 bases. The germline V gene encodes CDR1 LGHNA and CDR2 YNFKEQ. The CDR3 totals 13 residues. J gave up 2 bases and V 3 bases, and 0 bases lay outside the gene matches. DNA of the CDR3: TGTGCCAGCAGCCATAGCGGGACCTACGAGCAGTACTTC. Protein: CASSHSGTYEQYF.

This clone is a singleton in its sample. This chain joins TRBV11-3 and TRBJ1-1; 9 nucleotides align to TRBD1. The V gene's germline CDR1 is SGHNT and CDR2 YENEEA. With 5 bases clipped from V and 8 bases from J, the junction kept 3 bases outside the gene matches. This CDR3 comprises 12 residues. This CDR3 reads CASSVTGGEAFF. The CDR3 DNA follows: TGTGCCAGCAGCGTGACAGGGGGAGAAGCTTTCTTT. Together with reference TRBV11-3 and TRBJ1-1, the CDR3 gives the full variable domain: EAGVVQSPRYKIIEKKQPVAFWCNPISGHNTLYWYLQNLGQGPELLIRYENEEAVDDSQLPKDRFSAERLKGVDSTLKIQPAELGDSAVYLCASSVTGGEAFFGQGTRLTVV.

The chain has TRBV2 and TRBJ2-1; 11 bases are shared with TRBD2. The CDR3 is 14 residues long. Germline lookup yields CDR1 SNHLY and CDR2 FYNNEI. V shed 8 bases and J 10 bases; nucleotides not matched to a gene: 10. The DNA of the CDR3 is TGTGCCAGCTCTAGCGGGAGGTCGATCGGGGAGCAGTTCTTC. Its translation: CASSSGRSIGEQFF. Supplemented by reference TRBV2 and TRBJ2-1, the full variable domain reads EPEVTQTPSHQVTQMGQEVILRCVPISNHLYFYWYRQILGQKVEFLVSFYNNEISEKSEIFDDQFSVERPDGSNFTLKIRSTKLEDSAMYFCASSSGRSIGEQFFGPGTRLTVL.

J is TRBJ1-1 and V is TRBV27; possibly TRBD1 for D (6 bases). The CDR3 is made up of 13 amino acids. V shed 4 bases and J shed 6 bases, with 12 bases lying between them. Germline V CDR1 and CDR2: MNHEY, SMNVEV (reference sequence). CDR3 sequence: CASSWSGVAEAFF. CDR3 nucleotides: TGTGCCAGCAGTTGGTCAGGGGTCGCTGAAGCTTTCTTT.

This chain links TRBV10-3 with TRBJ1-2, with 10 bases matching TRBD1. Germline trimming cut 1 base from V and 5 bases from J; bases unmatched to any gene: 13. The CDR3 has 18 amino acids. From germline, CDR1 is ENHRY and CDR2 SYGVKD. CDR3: CAISEFGGRQGARYGYTF. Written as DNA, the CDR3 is TGTGCCATCAGTGAGTTCGGCGGAAGACAGGGGGCTCGTTATGGCTACACCTTC.

The CDR3 loop is CASSLRDGAQHF. CDR3 sequence (DNA): TGTGCCAGCAGCTTACGCGATGGAGCCCAGCATTTT. The rearrangement links TRBV7-9 to TRBJ1-5; D unclear. Trimming removed 2 bases from V and 11 bases from J, with 10 bases in between. The CDR3 runs 12 residues. Germline V gene sequence: CDR1 SEHNR, CDR2 FQNEAQ (reference sequence).

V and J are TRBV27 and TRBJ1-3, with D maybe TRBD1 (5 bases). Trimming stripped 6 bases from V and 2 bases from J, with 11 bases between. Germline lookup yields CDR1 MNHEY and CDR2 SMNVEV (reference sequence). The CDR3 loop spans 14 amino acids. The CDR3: CASSFGAAGNTIYF. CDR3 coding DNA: TGTGCCAGCAGCTTTGGGGCAGCTGGAAACACCATATATTTT.